This entry features one T cell receptor beta chain sequence. Its specificity is not known. Thyroid surgery was performed in patients who had received no treatment beforehand. These data are taken from a study of metastatic and nonmetastatic thyroid tumors. In the authors' workflow: What underpinned the distant-metastasis classifier for papillary thyroid cancer was the set of CDR3 differences across clinicopathological groups. Using MiXCR, TCRdb re-called clones from the PCR reads. TCRdb, rather than the study authors, made the V and J calls. The sample gives 50,000 to 60,000 clones, approximately 15% of which show up once; 2.5% to 3.5% is in the top ten. Findings and caveats of the study: Benign nodules were reported to have significantly lower TCR beta diversity than malignant thyroid tumors, in blood and tumor.

With 5 bases clipped from V and 13 bases from J, the junction kept 11 bases outside the gene matches. CDR1 is DFQATT, CDR2 SNEGSKA, per germline (reference sequence). The CDR3 extends over 14 amino acids. The TCR originated in a female donor with papillary thyroid cancer or a benign thyroid nodule (not recorded which). Some clones in this sample may be carry-over from other donors' samples. The sequenced sample was blood. The rearrangement links TRBV20-1 to TRBJ1-6, with 10 bases identical to TRBD1. In DNA, the CDR3 is TGCAGTGCTTGGACAGGGGGGTTATTCTCCCCCCTCCACTTT. Its translation is CSAWTGGLFSPLHF.